Below are 18 T cell receptor beta chains sequenced from a single sample in a study of blood T cell repertoires in COVID-19. Assay used: immunoSEQ multiplex PCR; TCRdb lists only in-frame clones, some missing. The sample contains 100,000 to 150,000 clones, around nine tenths of which appear only once. Material: peripheral blood. These receptors were taken from a woman between 65 and 79 years old with COVID-19, enrolled during active disease.

As regards this clone: The sample has other DNA sequences that encode this CDR3 too. The chain has TRBV5-1 and TRBJ2-5; 10 bases are shared with TRBD1. The CDR3 has 14 amino acids. Germline lookup yields CDR1 SGHRS and CDR2 YFSETQ. V trimming: 2 bases; J trimming: 5 bases; junction bases outside the gene matches: 3. For the CDR3, the DNA is TGCGCCAGCAGCTTAGCGGGACAGGGGGAGACCCAGTACTTC. Encoded protein: CASSLAGQGETQYF.

This clone was recorded once. The gene calls are TRBV7-6 and TRBJ2-7; D may be TRBD2 (6 bases). V lost 0 bases, J lost 0 bases, and 12 bases lay in between. CDR3 length: 16 amino acids. Germline V gene lookup returns CDR1 SGHVS and CDR2 FNYEAQ. DNA of the CDR3: TGTGCCAGCAGCTTAGCACGCGGGATAAGCTCCTACGAGCAGTACTTC. Translated, it gives CASSLARGISSYEQYF.

The rearrangement uses TRBV19 and TRBJ1-1; D remains unclear. V was trimmed by 1 base and J by 0 bases, leaving 6 bases between them. The V gene's germline CDR1 is LNHDA and CDR2 SQIVND (reference sequence). CDR3 length: 14 amino acids. Here the CDR3 reads CASSIAIVNTEAFF. In nucleotides, the CDR3 is TGTGCCAGTAGTATAGCCATTGTGAACACTGAAGCTTTCTTT. The variable domain in full, completed from reference TRBV19 and TRBJ1-1, reads DGGITQSPKYLFRKEGQNVTLSCEQNLNHDAMYWYRQDPGQGLRLIYYSQIVNDFQKGDIAEGYSVSREKKESFPLTVTSAQKNPTAFYLCASSIAIVNTEAFFGQGTRLTVV.

The J gene is TRBJ2-3, the V gene TRBV24-1; TRBD1 agrees at 7 bases. Germline-derived CDR1 and CDR2 are KGHDR and SFDVKD. This CDR3 is built from 16 residues. J lost 3 bases, V lost 3 bases, and 8 bases had no gene match. The CDR3 DNA is TGTGCCACCAGTGATCCTACCGACAGGGAAACAGATACGCAGTATTTT. It yields the protein CATSDPTDRETDTQYF.

This clone has a single count. J is TRBJ2-7 and V is TRBV2, with TRBD2 identical over 7 bases. Germline V gene data show CDR1 as SNHLY and CDR2 as FYNNEI. V lost 7 bases to trimming and J lost 5 bases; unmatched junction nucleotides: 11. The CDR3 runs 14 residues. CDR3 DNA: TGTGCCAGCACTTGGGGGGGGGACGTCAACGAGCAGTACTTC. Its translation: CASTWGGDVNEQYF.

The V and J genes are TRBV7-8 and TRBJ1-2, with TRBD1 matching over 8 bases. This CDR3 has 16 amino acids. After removal of 5 bases from V and 4 bases from J, the junction contained 12 bases not matched to a gene. The germline gives CDR1 SGHVS, CDR2 FQNEAQ. The CDR3: CASSPNLDRVVYGYTF. The CDR3 region has the DNA TGTGCCAGCAGCCCTAACCTGGACAGGGTAGTCTATGGCTACACCTTC.

This chain connects TRBV7-8 to TRBJ1-1; D is unresolved. Trimming removed 1 base from V and 0 bases from J, with 12 bases in between. The CDR3 covers 16 residues. The germline V gene encodes CDR1 SGHVS and CDR2 FQNEAQ. The CDR3 spells CASSLERWVMNTEAFF. The CDR3 bases are TGTGCCAGCAGCTTAGAGCGGTGGGTCATGAACACTGAAGCTTTCTTT.

This sequence joins TRBV12-5 and TRBJ1-1; no clear D. CDR3 length equals 13 residues. Germline CDR1 reads LGHNT; CDR2 reads FRNRAP. Deletions cut 1 base from V and 3 bases from J, with 6 bases between. The CDR3, as DNA: TGTGCTAGTGGTTTGGGCCCGGACACTGAAGCTTTCTTT. It yields the protein CASGLGPDTEAFF.

The V gene is TRBV28, the J gene TRBJ1-1, with D uncertain. CDR1 and CDR2 from the germline V gene are MDHEN and SYDVKM. This CDR3 is built from 19 residues. V shed 3 bases and J shed 0 bases, with 23 bases lying between them. The CDR3 region is CASSFGRSTWGEMNTEAFF. The CDR3 DNA sequence: TGTGCCAGCAGTTTCGGTAGGAGTACTTGGGGAGAGATGAACACTGAAGCTTTCTTT.

The table lists this clone with a few counts. The chain combines TRBV5-6 with TRBJ1-4, with TRBD1 matching over 10 bases. The CDR3 sequence is 17 residues long. With 4 bases clipped from V and 4 bases from J, the junction kept 10 bases outside the gene matches. The V gene's germline CDR1 is SGHDT and CDR2 YYEEEE. CDR3 coding DNA: TGTGCCAGCAGCGGACCGGGACAGGGGAGAGGTAATGAAAAACTGTTTTTT. It encodes CASSGPGQGRGNEKLFF. The full variable domain, rest sourced from reference TRBV5-6 and TRBJ1-4, is DAGVTQSPTHLIKTRGQQVTLRCSPKSGHDTVSWYQQALGQGPQFIFQYYEEEERQRGNFPDRFSGHQFPNYSSELNVNALLLGDSALYLCASSGPGQGRGNEKLFFGSGTQLSVL.

The gene calls are TRBV5-1 and TRBJ1-2; 7 bases agree with TRBD1. The CDR3 is made up of 13 amino acids. The J segment lost 0 bases and the V segment lost 5 bases, leaving 1 base of the junction unmatched. Germline V gives CDR1 SGHRS, CDR2 YFSETQ. CDR3 protein: CASSGTANYGYTF. The CDR3 nucleotides are TGCGCCAGCAGTGGGACAGCTAACTATGGCTACACCTTC.

This clone was seen a few times. This rearrangement joins TRBV3-1 (or the pseudogene TRBV3-2) to TRBJ2-5; 8 bases map to TRBD2. V lost 0 bases and J lost 5; bases outside the gene matches: 11. This CDR3 has 17 amino acids. The germline CDR1 and CDR2 sequences are LGHDT and YNNKEL (reference sequence). CDR3 region: CASSQDMRGALGETQYF. As DNA, the CDR3 is TGTGCCAGCAGCCAAGATATGCGGGGGGCCCTAGGGGAGACCCAGTACTTC.

This chain joins TRBV25-1 and TRBJ2-7; 9 positions match TRBD1. Germline V gene data show CDR1 as MGHDK and CDR2 as SYGVNS. V lost 6 bases to trimming and J lost 3 bases; unmatched junction nucleotides: 9. The CDR3 is 15 residues long. In nucleotides, the CDR3 is TGTGCCAGCAGGGAAGGGGGACAGGGACGCTACGAGCAGTACTTC. It translates to CASREGGQGRYEQYF.

The chain is built from TRBV27 and TRBJ1-1; the match to TRBD1 covers 7 bases. The V and J ends lost 5 bases and 0 bases, in that order; junction bases with no gene match: 18. CDR1 and CDR2 (germline): MNHEY, SMNVEV (reference sequence). The CDR3 loop spans 19 amino acids. The CDR3 coding sequence is TGTGCCAGCAGTCCAGACCGAACCGTGGGACAGAGAATGAACACTGAAGCTTTCTTT. Protein product: CASSPDRTVGQRMNTEAFF.

CDR3 nucleotide sequence: TGTGCCAGCAGCCAAGTTCCTAAAACACCCCTCCACTTT. It is translated as CASSQVPKTPLHF. This chain connects TRBV3-1 (or the pseudogene TRBV3-2) to TRBJ1-6; D unresolved. The CDR3 contains 13 residues. Trimming took off 1 base at V and 11 bases at J, with 9 bases between the two ends. CDR1 is LGHDT, CDR2 YNNKEL, per germline (reference sequence).

The V call is TRBV15, the J call TRBJ2-5; 13 nucleotides align to TRBD2. Germline-derived CDR1 and CDR2 are LNHNV and YYDKDF (reference sequence). The junction had 3 bases not matched to a gene; V was cut back by 3 bases and J by 5 bases. The CDR3 sequence is 15 residues long. In nucleotides, the CDR3 is TGTGCCACCAGCAGGGGACTAGCGGGGCAGGAGACCCAGTACTTC. Amino acids: CATSRGLAGQETQYF.

The chain carries TRBV5-1 and TRBJ2-2; 7 bases are shared with TRBD1. The CDR3 has 15 amino acids. J lost 5 bases, V lost 4 bases, and 8 bases had no gene match. The germline CDR1 and CDR2 sequences are SGHRS and YFSETQ. The CDR3 loop reads CASSHGDRETGELFF. CDR3 DNA: TGCGCCAGCAGCCATGGCGACAGGGAAACCGGGGAGCTGTTTTTT. The variable domain in full, completed from reference TRBV5-1 and TRBJ2-2, reads KAGVTQTPRYLIKTRGQQVTLSCSPISGHRSVSWYQQTPGQGLQFLFEYFSETQRNKGNFPGRFSGRQFSNSRSEMNVSTLELGDSALYLCASSHGDRETGELFFGEGSRLTVL.

This clone was seen a single time. The chain has TRBV5-1 and TRBJ1-2, with D unresolved. Trimming stripped 3 bases from V and 8 bases from J, with 17 bases between. The CDR3 loop spans 14 amino acids. The V gene's germline CDR1 is SGHRS and CDR2 YFSETQ. In DNA form, the CDR3 reads TGCGCCAGCAGCTATGGCGGGGAAGTAGGGGGCTACACCTTC. This translates into CASSYGGEVGGYTF.